One sample yielded the 27 T cell receptor beta chains listed below, sequenced in a study of spatial heterogeneity in lung cancer. Study observations and caveats: Tumor mutation counts were tracked by expanded intratumoral alpha and beta TCR counts.

Time point defined: sample taken at primary tumor resection. TCRdb analysed the 5' RACE reads with MiXCR anew, one entry per CDR3 protein. Of about 5,700 distinct CDR3 sequences listed, 26% were seen once; the top ten hold approximately 20%. These TCRs are of unknown antigen specificity. The source was lung tumor tissue, collected at surgery. These receptor sequences come from a male donor with early-stage non-small cell lung cancer.

Sample share makes this clonotype medium-sized (0.01 to 0.1%). The J gene is TRBJ2-1, the V gene TRBV28; maybe TRBD2 (5 bases). Looked up from germline, CDR1 is MDHEN and CDR2 is SYDVKM. The CDR3 consists of 14 residues. Trimming took 7 bases from V and 5 from J, leaving 15 bases between them. CDR3 coding DNA: TGTGCCAGCAAGGTGGGAGATACCCACAATGAGCAGTTCTTC. This translates into CASKVGDTHNEQFF.

This clonotype was detected many times. As DNA, the CDR3 is TGTGCCAGCAATCGTAACAGGGGGCAAAATTCACCCCTCCACTTT. This encodes CASNRNRGQNSPLHF. J is TRBJ1-6 and V is TRBV6-6, with 9 bases identical to TRBD1. Germline-derived CDR1 and CDR2 are MNHNY and SVGAGI (reference sequence). The CDR3 covers 15 residues. V lost 7 bases to trimming and J lost 7 bases; unmatched junction nucleotides: 8.

The J gene is TRBJ2-6, the V gene TRBV20-1, with D hard to call. Between the trimmed V and J ends, which lost 1 base and 4 bases, there was a span of 5 bases. CDR3 length: 13 residues. Germline V lookup: CDR1 DFQATT, CDR2 SNEGSKA (reference sequence). The CDR3 spells CSARVSGANVLTF. As DNA, the CDR3 is TGCAGTGCTAGAGTATCCGGGGCCAACGTCCTGACTTTC.

The rearrangement joins TRBV6-2 or TRBV6-3 to TRBJ2-1; D may be TRBD2 (5 bases). The CDR3 has 13 residues. The V gene lost 5 bases and the J gene lost 10 bases, with 15 bases spanning the gap. Per germline, CDR1 MNHEY and CDR2 SVGEGT. The DNA for the CDR3 is TGTGCCAGCAGTCCGGGGTTCCCGCGGGAGCAGTTCTTC. Protein: CASSPGFPREQFF.

This clonotype has only a few counts. The chain uses TRBV7-2 and TRBJ2-3, with D uncertain. Trimming stripped 0 bases from V and 2 bases from J, with 3 bases between. The germline V gene has CDR1 SGHTA and CDR2 FQGNSA. The CDR3 runs 13 residues. The CDR3 here is CASSLAVTDTQYF. The CDR3 bases are TGTGCCAGCAGCTTAGCGGTCACAGATACGCAGTATTTT. The whole variable domain, remainder taken from reference TRBV7-2 and TRBJ2-3, is GAGVSQSPSNKVTEKGKDVELRCDPISGHTALYWYRQSLGQGLEFLIYFQGNSAPDKSGLPSDRFSAERTGGSVSTLTIQRTQQEDSAVYLCASSLAVTDTQYFGPGTRLTVL.

V and J are TRBV11-2 and TRBJ2-5, with 14 bases that match TRBD2. CDR1 and CDR2 (germline): SGHAT, FQNNGV. There are 17 residues in the CDR3. V gave up 5 bases and J gave up 5 bases; unmatched junction bases: 10. The CDR3 loop is CASSPGLAGGLWETQYF. DNA for the CDR3: TGTGCCAGCAGCCCAGGACTAGCGGGAGGCCTCTGGGAGACCCAGTACTTC.

The table lists this clonotype with many counts. The V and J genes are TRBV7-8 and TRBJ1-2; a weak D match, TRBD1 (6 bases). This CDR3 is 13 amino acids long. The germline V gene encodes CDR1 SGHVS and CDR2 FQNEAQ. V shed 1 base and J shed 7 bases, with 10 bases lying between them. CDR3 in amino acids: CASSLGGASGYTF. CDR3 nucleotide sequence: TGTGCCAGCAGCTTAGGGGGGGCGAGTGGCTACACCTTC.

The chain carries TRBV3-1 and TRBJ2-7, with TRBD1 matching over 10 bases. The CDR3 length is 12 residues. V lost 6 bases, J lost 9 bases, and 5 bases stayed unmatched. CDR1 LGHDT and CDR2 YNNKEL come from the germline V gene (reference sequence). The CDR3 sequence is CASRGQGRVQYF. The CDR3 DNA follows: TGTGCCAGCAGGGGACAGGGGCGAGTGCAGTACTTC.

This clonotype was counted only a few times. This chain joins TRBV2 and TRBJ2-7; D call uncertain. CDR3 length equals 12 residues. The V end lost 6 bases, the J end lost 7 bases, and 13 bases lay between the germline ends. Germline V gene sequence: CDR1 SNHLY, CDR2 FYNNEI. This CDR3 reads CASSDTLGEQYF. In DNA, the CDR3 is TGTGCCAGCAGCGACACCCTAGGGGAGCAGTACTTC. The full variable domain, rest sourced from reference TRBV2 and TRBJ2-7, is EPEVTQTPSHQVTQMGQEVILRCVPISNHLYFYWYRQILGQKVEFLVSFYNNEISEKSEIFDDQFSVERPDGSNFTLKIRSTKLEDSAMYFCASSDTLGEQYFGPGTRLTVT.

CDR3 DNA sequence: TGTGCCAGCAGCCCGGATACAGATACGCAGTATTTT. Its translation: CASSPDTDTQYF. This chain links TRBV27 with TRBJ2-3; no definite D call. Germline loops: CDR1 MNHEY, CDR2 SMNVEV (reference sequence). Trimming took 6 bases from V and 3 from J, leaving 7 bases between them. The CDR3 consists of 12 residues.

The genes are TRBV12-3 or TRBV12-4 and TRBJ2-2; D possibly corresponds to TRBD1 (6 bases). The CDR3 is 15 amino acids. The ends were cut back, 5 bases at V and 1 base at J, with 11 bases in the middle. The CDR3 DNA reads as TGTGCCAGCAGTCCCACGACAGGGAACACCGGGGAGCTGTTTTTT. It codes for CASSPTTGNTGELFF.

The J gene is TRBJ2-3, the V gene TRBV6-5; D unclear. The V gene's germline CDR1 is MNHEY and CDR2 SVGAGI. The CDR3 is 16 amino acids. Trimming took off 2 bases at V and 2 bases at J, with 14 bases between the two ends. The CDR3 DNA reads as TGTGCCAGCAGTTACCGCAAGTTTGGAACCACAGATACGCAGTATTTT. This gives the protein CASSYRKFGTTDTQYF.

CDR3 coding DNA: TGTGCCACCAGTGATCGCCTGATTGCAGATACGCAGTATTTT. Its protein is CATSDRLIADTQYF. The V gene is TRBV24-1, the J gene TRBJ2-3; D is ambiguous. V shed 3 bases and J shed 4 bases, with 10 bases lying between them. Germline V lookup: CDR1 KGHDR, CDR2 SFDVKD. The CDR3 is made up of 14 amino acids.

This rearrangement joins TRBV5-1 to TRBJ2-5, with D possibly being TRBD2 (5 bases). This CDR3 has 14 amino acids. CDR1 is SGHRS, CDR2 YFSETQ, per germline. Trimming left V 4 bases short and J 1 base short, with 11 bases between. The CDR3 region is CASSSGEPQETQYF. The CDR3 DNA follows: TGCGCCAGCAGCAGCGGAGAACCCCAAGAGACCCAGTACTTC.

Within the sample, this clonotype is medium-sized (0.01 to 0.1%). This chain links TRBV6-6 with TRBJ1-1, with 9 bases identical to TRBD1. The CDR3 consists of 16 residues. Germline CDR1 reads MNHNY; CDR2 reads SVGAGI (reference sequence). V lost 6 bases and J lost 3; bases outside the gene matches: 11. CDR3 DNA sequence: TGTGCCAGCAGCAAACCGGGACAGGGTTTGGACACTGAAGCTTTCTTT. Protein: CASSKPGQGLDTEAFF.

CDR3 in DNA: TGTGCCAGCAGTCGGACAGGGAGTCCCACAGATACGCAGTATTTT. This translates into CASSRTGSPTDTQYF. The genes are TRBV12-3 or TRBV12-4 and TRBJ2-3; 8 bases align to TRBD1. The V gene end was trimmed by 5 bases and the J gene end by 2 bases; junction bases not matched to a gene: 6. There are 15 residues in the CDR3.

This clonotype was counted between two and nine times. The chain joins TRBV7-3 to TRBJ2-1, with 12 bases matching TRBD2. The CDR3 is 14 residues long. Per germline, CDR1 SGHTA and CDR2 FQGTGA. V lost 4 bases and J lost 6; bases outside the gene matches: 1. CDR3 bases: TGTGCCAGCAGCTCTAGCGGGAGGGGCAATGAGCAGTTCTTC. It specifies CASSSSGRGNEQFF.

This clonotype turned up a few times. The CDR3 DNA follows: TGTGCCAGCTCACCATTGACTCGGAACAATGAGCAGTTCTTC. Amino acid sequence: CASSPLTRNNEQFF. This sequence joins TRBV18 and TRBJ2-1; D gene unclear. Germline values: CDR1 KGHSH, CDR2 LQKENI. This CDR3 comprises 14 residues. V shed 2 bases and J shed 5 bases, with 10 bases lying between them.

This clonotype appeared a few times. The CDR3 loop reads CASASGGGTDTQYF. The DNA of the CDR3 is TGTGCCAGCGCATCAGGGGGCGGCACAGATACGCAGTATTTT. The V call is TRBV19, the J call TRBJ2-3, with 8 bases identical to TRBD1. Germline loops: CDR1 LNHDA, CDR2 SQIVND (reference sequence). This CDR3 spans 14 amino acids. With 9 bases clipped from V and 1 base from J, the junction kept 6 bases outside the gene matches.

This clonotype has at least ten counts. The rearrangement joins TRBV20-1 to TRBJ1-5; D gene ambiguous. Trimming left V 3 bases short and J 0 bases short, with 18 bases between. The V gene's germline CDR1 is DFQATT and CDR2 SNEGSKA (reference sequence). The CDR3 runs 17 residues. As DNA, the CDR3 is TGCAGTGCTAGGTCCCCCCGGGCGGGGTATAGCAATCAGCCCCAGCATTTT. Translated, it gives CSARSPRAGYSNQPQHF.

By proportion, this clonotype is medium-sized (0.01 to 0.1%). The chain recombines TRBV27 with TRBJ2-3; 8 bases are a match to TRBD2. The CDR3 loop spans 17 amino acids. The ends lost 5 bases at V and 6 bases at J; junction bases unmatched: 16. Germline values: CDR1 MNHEY, CDR2 SMNVEV (reference sequence). The CDR3 is CASSAIGSGSLGDTQYF. CDR3 bases: TGTGCCAGCAGTGCTATCGGCAGCGGGAGTTTGGGTGATACGCAGTATTTT.

By share of the sample, this clonotype is medium-sized (0.01 to 0.1%). J is TRBJ2-1 and V is TRBV11-3, with D perhaps TRBD2 (6 bases). The germline CDR1 and CDR2 sequences are SGHNT and YENEEA. Trimming took 3 bases from V and 4 from J, leaving 13 bases between them. CDR3 size: 15 residues. DNA for the CDR3: TGTGCCAGCAGCTTCGGAGGGGACGGTTACAATGAGCAGTTCTTC. It codes for CASSFGGDGYNEQFF.

This clonotype was seen at least ten times. The rearrangement joins TRBV5-5 to TRBJ1-5; 9 nucleotides match TRBD1. The germline V gene encodes CDR1 SGHKS and CDR2 YYEKEE (reference sequence). V shed 3 bases, J shed 6 bases, and the junction held 7 bases outside the gene matches. The CDR3 sequence is 15 residues long. This CDR3 reads CASSSGTGYGQPQHF. CDR3 nucleotide sequence: TGTGCCAGCAGCTCCGGGACAGGGTACGGTCAGCCCCAGCATTTT. Combining the CDR3 with reference TRBV5-5 and TRBJ1-5 gives the whole variable domain DAGVTQSPTHLIKTRGQQVTLRCSPISGHKSVSWYQQVLGQGPQFIFQYYEKEERGRGNFPDRFSARQFPNYSSELNVNALLLGDSALYLCASSSGTGYGQPQHFGDGTRLSIL.

This clonotype is medium-sized in the sample. This chain links TRBV4-2 with TRBJ2-1; 10 positions match TRBD2. Germline V gene sequence: CDR1 LGHNA, CDR2 YNFKEQ. This CDR3 region has 20 residues. The J segment lost 2 bases and the V segment lost 0 bases, leaving 13 bases of the junction unmatched. The CDR3 DNA reads as TGTGCCAGCAGCCAAGAAGAGGCTAGCGGGAGTTTAGGGACCTACAATGAGCAGTTCTTC. Residues: CASSQEEASGSLGTYNEQFF.

V and J are TRBV6-2 or TRBV6-3 and TRBJ2-1, with no clear D. V was shortened by 10 bases and J by 0 bases, with 13 bases between the two germline ends. The CDR3 covers 14 residues. Germline loops: CDR1 MNHEY, CDR2 SVGEGT. The CDR3 loop reads CATNPTYSYNEQFF. The CDR3 region has the DNA TGTGCCACCAATCCCACCTACTCCTACAATGAGCAGTTCTTC.

The chain has TRBV12-3 or TRBV12-4 and TRBJ2-7, with TRBD2 identical over 16 bases. This CDR3 has 16 residues. Trimming took 5 bases from V and 3 from J; bases not matched to a gene: 4. The DNA of the CDR3 is TGTGCCAGCAGTCCGGGACTAGCGGGGGGGAGCTACGAGCAGTACTTC. Amino acids: CASSPGLAGGSYEQYF.

This chain uses TRBV14 with TRBJ2-3; D gene ambiguous. The V end lost 0 bases, the J end lost 11 bases, and 12 bases lay between the germline ends. Germline CDR1 reads SGHDN; CDR2 reads FVKESK. The CDR3 is 13 residues long. In nucleotides, the CDR3 is TGTGCCAGCAGCCAAGACTGGGCCGACGGGCAGTATTTT. Its protein product is CASSQDWADGQYF.